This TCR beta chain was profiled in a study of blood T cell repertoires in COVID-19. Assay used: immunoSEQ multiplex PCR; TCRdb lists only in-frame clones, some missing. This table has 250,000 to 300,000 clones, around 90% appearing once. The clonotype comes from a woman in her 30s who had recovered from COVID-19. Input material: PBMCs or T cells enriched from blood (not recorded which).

The CDR3 spells CASSSTGTAHEKLFF. In DNA, the CDR3 is TGTGCCAGCAGCTCCACGGGGACAGCCCATGAAAAACTGTTTTTT. The gene calls are TRBV7-2 and TRBJ1-4; 7 nucleotides match TRBD1. Germline CDR1 reads SGHTA; CDR2 reads FQGNSA. V was clipped by 4 bases and J by 6 bases; unmatched bases: 8. The CDR3 has 15 amino acids.